This passage covers 2 T cell receptor beta chains from one sample sequenced in a study of T cell responses to AZD1222 COVID-19 vaccine. The data were produced by immunoSEQ multiplex PCR, yet TCRdb's version contains in-frame clones alone and is incomplete. The sample holds roughly 150,000 clones, about 85% seen once. The sequencing here drew on peripheral blood, taken after recovery from COVID-19. All receptors derive from an adult who had recovered from COVID-19.

V usage is TRBV5-4 and J usage is TRBJ2-5; D unclear. CDR3 length: 13 residues. Germline CDR1 is SGHNT and CDR2 is YYREEE (reference sequence). The V end lost 3 bases, the J end lost 5 bases, and 11 bases lay between the germline ends. The CDR3 sequence: CASSSTSGETQYF. As DNA, the CDR3 is TGTGCCAGCAGCTCTACTTCAGGCGAGACCCAGTACTTC.

This rearrangement joins TRBV28 to TRBJ1-5; D may be TRBD1 (6 bases). This CDR3 is built from 15 residues. The V end lost 3 bases, the J end lost 2 bases, and 11 bases lay between the germline ends. The germline V gene has CDR1 MDHEN and CDR2 SYDVKM. The CDR3 region is CASSFYREGNQPQHF. Here the CDR3 DNA reads TGTGCCAGCAGTTTTTACAGGGAGGGCAATCAGCCCCAGCATTTT.